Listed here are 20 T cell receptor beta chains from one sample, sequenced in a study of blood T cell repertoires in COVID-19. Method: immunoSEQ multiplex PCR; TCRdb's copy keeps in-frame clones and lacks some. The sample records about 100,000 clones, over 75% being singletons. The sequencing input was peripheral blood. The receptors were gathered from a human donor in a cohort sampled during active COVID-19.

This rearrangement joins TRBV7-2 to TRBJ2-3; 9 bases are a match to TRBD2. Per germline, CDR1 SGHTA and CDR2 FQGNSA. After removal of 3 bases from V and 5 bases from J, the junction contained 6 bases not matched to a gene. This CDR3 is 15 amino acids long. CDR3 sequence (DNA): TGTGCCAGCAGCTTCAGGAGCGGGGGGATAGATACGCAGTATTTT. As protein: CASSFRSGGIDTQYF.

CDR3: CASSQAETQYF. CDR3 in DNA: TGTGCCAGCAGCCAAGCTGAGACCCAGTACTTC. The chain recombines TRBV3-1 (or the pseudogene TRBV3-2) with TRBJ2-5; no reliable D call. CDR3 size: 11 residues. The germline gives CDR1 LGHDT, CDR2 YNNKEL (reference sequence). Trimming took off 1 base at V and 5 bases at J, with 2 bases between the two ends.

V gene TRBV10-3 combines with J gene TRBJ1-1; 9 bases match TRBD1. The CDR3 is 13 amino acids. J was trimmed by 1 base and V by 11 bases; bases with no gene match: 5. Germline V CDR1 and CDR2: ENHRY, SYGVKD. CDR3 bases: TGTGCCTCCGCGACAGGGGGGAACACTGAAGCTTTCTTT. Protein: CASATGGNTEAFF.

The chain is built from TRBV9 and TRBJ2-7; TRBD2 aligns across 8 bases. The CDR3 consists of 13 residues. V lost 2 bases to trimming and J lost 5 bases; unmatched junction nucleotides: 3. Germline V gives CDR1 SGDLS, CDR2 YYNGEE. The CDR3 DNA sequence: TGTGCCAGCAGCGTGACTAGCGTCAACGAGCAGTACTTC. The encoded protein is CASSVTSVNEQYF. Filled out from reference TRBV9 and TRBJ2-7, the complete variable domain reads DSGVTQTPKHLITATGQRVTLRCSPRSGDLSVYWYQQSLDQGLQFLIQYYNGEERAKGNILERFSAQQFPDLHSELNLSSLELGDSALYFCASSVTSVNEQYFGPGTRLTVT.

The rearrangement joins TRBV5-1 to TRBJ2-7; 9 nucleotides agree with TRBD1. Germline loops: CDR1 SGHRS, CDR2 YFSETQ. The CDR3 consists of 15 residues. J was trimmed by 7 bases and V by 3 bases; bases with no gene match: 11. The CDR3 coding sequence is TGCGCCAGCAGCTCAGCCGGGACAGGGTATGGAGAGCAGTACTTC. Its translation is CASSSAGTGYGEQYF.

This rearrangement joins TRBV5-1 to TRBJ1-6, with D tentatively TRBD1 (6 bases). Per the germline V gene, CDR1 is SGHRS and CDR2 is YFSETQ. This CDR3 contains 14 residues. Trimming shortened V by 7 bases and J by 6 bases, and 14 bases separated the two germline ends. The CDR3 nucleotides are TGCGCCAGCCGCGACACAGGGACTAATTCACCCCTCCACTTT. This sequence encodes CASRDTGTNSPLHF.

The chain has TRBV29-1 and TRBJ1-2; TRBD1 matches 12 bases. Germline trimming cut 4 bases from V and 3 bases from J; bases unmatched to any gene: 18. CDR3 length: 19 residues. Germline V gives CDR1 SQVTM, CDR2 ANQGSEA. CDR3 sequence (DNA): TGCAGCGTTGTACCCAGACTCAGAACCGGGACAGGGGGCGACTATGGCTACACCTTC. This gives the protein CSVVPRLRTGTGGDYGYTF.

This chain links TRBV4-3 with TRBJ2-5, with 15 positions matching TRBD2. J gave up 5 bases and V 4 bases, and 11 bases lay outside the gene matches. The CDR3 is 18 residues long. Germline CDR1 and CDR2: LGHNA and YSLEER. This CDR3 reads CASSRNPGLAGGAETQYF. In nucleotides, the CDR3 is TGCGCCAGCAGCCGCAACCCGGGACTAGCGGGGGGCGCGGAGACCCAGTACTTC.

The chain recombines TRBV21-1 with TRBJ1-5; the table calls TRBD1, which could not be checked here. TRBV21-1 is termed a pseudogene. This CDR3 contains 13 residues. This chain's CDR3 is CASTRTGRQPQHF. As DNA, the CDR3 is TGTGCCAGCACCCGGACAGGGAGGCAGCCCCAGCATTTT.

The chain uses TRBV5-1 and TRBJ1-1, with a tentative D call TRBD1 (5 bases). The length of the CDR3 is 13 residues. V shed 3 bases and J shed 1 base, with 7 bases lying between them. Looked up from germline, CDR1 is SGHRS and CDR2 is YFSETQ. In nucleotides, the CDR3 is TGCGCCAGCAGCTATAGGGGGAACACTGAAGCTTTCTTT. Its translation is CASSYRGNTEAFF.

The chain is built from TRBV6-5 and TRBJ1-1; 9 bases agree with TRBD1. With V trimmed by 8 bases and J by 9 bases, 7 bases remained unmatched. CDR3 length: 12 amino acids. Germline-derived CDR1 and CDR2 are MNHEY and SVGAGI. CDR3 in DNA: TGTGCCAGCTACGCGGGACAGGGACAAGCTTTCTTT. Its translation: CASYAGQGQAFF.

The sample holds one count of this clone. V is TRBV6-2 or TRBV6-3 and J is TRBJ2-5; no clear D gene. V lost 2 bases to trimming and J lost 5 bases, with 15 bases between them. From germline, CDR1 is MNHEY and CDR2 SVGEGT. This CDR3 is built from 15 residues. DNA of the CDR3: TGTGCCAGCAGTTACAGGTCACAGATTTACGAGACCCAGTACTTC. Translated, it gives CASSYRSQIYETQYF.

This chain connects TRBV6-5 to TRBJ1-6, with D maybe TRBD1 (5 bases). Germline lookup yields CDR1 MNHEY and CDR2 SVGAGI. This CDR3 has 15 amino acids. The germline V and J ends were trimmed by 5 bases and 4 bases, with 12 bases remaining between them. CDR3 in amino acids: CASSPAGLYNSPLHF. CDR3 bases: TGTGCCAGCAGTCCCGCGGGACTGTATAATTCACCCCTCCACTTT.

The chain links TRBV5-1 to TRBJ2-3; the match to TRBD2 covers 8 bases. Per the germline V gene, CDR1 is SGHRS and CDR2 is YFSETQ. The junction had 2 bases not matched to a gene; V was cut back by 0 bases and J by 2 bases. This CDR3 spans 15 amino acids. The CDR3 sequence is CASSLVSGATDTQYF. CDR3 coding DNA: TGCGCCAGCAGCTTGGTTAGCGGGGCCACAGATACGCAGTATTTT.

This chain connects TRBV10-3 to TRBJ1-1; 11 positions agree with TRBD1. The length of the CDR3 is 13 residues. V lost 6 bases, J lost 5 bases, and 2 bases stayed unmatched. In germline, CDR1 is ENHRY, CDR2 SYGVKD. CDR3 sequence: CAISGTGGTEAFF. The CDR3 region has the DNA TGTGCCATCAGCGGGACAGGGGGGACTGAAGCTTTCTTT.

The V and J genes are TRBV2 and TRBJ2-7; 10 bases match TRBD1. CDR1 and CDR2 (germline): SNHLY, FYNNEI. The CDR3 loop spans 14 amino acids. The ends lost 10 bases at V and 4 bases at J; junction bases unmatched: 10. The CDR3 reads CAILRTGGTYEQYF. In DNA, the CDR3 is TGTGCCATCCTCAGGACAGGGGGTACTTACGAGCAGTACTTC. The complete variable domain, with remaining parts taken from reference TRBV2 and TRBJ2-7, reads EPEVTQTPSHQVTQMGQEVILRCVPISNHLYFYWYRQILGQKVEFLVSFYNNEISEKSEIFDDQFSVERPDGSNFTLKIRSTKLEDSAMYFCAILRTGGTYEQYFGPGTRLTVT.

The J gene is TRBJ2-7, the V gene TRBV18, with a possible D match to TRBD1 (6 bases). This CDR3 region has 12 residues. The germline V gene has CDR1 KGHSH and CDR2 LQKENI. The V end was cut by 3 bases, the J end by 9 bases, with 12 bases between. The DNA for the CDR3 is TGTGCCAGCTCACCCACAGGGAATGGGCAGTACTTC. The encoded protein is CASSPTGNGQYF.

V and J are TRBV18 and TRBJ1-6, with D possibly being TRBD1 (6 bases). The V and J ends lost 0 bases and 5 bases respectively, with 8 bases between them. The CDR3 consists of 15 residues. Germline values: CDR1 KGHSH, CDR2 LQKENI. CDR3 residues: CASSPPGADNSPLHF. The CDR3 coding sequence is TGTGCCAGCTCACCACCGGGGGCGGATAATTCACCCCTCCACTTT.

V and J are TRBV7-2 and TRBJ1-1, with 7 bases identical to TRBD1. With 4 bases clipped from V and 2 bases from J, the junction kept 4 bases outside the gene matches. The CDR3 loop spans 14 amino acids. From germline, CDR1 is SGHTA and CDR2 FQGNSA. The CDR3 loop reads CASSSDRINTEAFF. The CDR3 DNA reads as TGTGCCAGCAGCTCGGACAGGATCAACACTGAAGCTTTCTTT.

In DNA, the CDR3 is TGTGCCAGCAGCTTATTCGGCAGGGGGATAGAAAAACTGTTTTTT. This translates into CASSLFGRGIEKLFF. This chain joins TRBV11-2 and TRBJ1-4, with TRBD1 matching over 7 bases. The CDR3 is 15 amino acids. Unmatched junction bases numbered 8, after V lost 2 bases and J lost 8 bases. The germline V gene has CDR1 SGHAT and CDR2 FQNNGV. The full variable domain, with the rest looked up from reference TRBV11-2 and TRBJ1-4, is EAGVAQSPRYKIIEKRQSVAFWCNPISGHATLYWYQQILGQGPKLLIQFQNNGVVDDSQLPKDRFSAERLKGVDSTLKIQPAKLEDSAVYLCASSLFGRGIEKLFFGSGTQLSVL.